The 9 T cell receptor beta chains in this list originate from one sample, sequenced in a study of cytomegalovirus exposure and HLA in healthy donors. Produced via immunoSEQ multiplex PCR; TCRdb's table is partial and in-frame only. The top ten hold around 10% of the sample, which has more than 120,000 clones, more than 75% seen once. Input material: PBMCs. These receptor sequences come from a young man in good health and CMV-seropositive.

The chain employs TRBV4-2 and TRBJ2-7; 14 nucleotides agree with TRBD2. This CDR3 has 15 residues. V lost 1 base, J lost 5 bases, and 1 base stayed unmatched. The germline CDR1 and CDR2 sequences are LGHNA and YNFKEQ. The CDR3 is CASSQGGLAGDEQYF. Written as DNA, the CDR3 is TGTGCCAGCAGCCAAGGGGGACTAGCGGGGGACGAGCAGTACTTC.

The chain carries TRBV7-2 and TRBJ2-7, with D tentatively TRBD2 (6 bases). V was shortened by 5 bases and J by 1 base, with 18 bases between the two germline ends. The CDR3 is 16 residues long. The germline V gene has CDR1 SGHTA and CDR2 FQGNSA. The CDR3 region has the DNA TGTGCCAGCAGCCCCCGGGGCGGGATGCCATCCTACGAGCAGTACTTC. It is translated as CASSPRGGMPSYEQYF.

This chain connects TRBV11-1 to TRBJ2-7; 7 bases agree with TRBD1. Germline CDR1 SGHAT, CDR2 FQDESV (reference sequence). Trimming at V came to 3 bases and at J to 3 bases, leaving 8 bases not matched to a gene. The CDR3 sequence is 15 residues long. Written as DNA, the CDR3 is TGTGCCAGCAGCTTGGGGCGTCAGGGGGACTACGAGCAGTACTTC. Its protein product is CASSLGRQGDYEQYF.

The chain is built from TRBV10-3 and TRBJ2-5; D perhaps matches TRBD1 (6 bases). The CDR3 length is 13 residues. In germline, CDR1 is ENHRY, CDR2 SYGVKD. V was clipped by 3 bases and J by 5 bases, with 10 bases between them. This chain's CDR3 is CAISDPGEETQYF. The CDR3 nucleotides read TGTGCCATCAGTGACCCAGGGGAGGAGACCCAGTACTTC.

There are a few counts of this clone. The J gene is TRBJ2-7, the V gene TRBV6-5, with D possibly TRBD2 on 6 matching bases. This CDR3 contains 11 residues. Germline values: CDR1 MNHEY, CDR2 SVGAGI. The V end lost 6 bases, the J end lost 7 bases, and 10 bases lay between the germline ends. CDR3 coding DNA: TGTGCCAGCAGGGGGGGTTTGGAGCAGTACTTC. Translated: CASRGGLEQYF.

The gene calls are TRBV5-4 and TRBJ1-2; D unresolved. This CDR3 has 14 amino acids. Germline V lookup: CDR1 SGHNT, CDR2 YYREEE (reference sequence). The V end lost 6 bases, the J end lost 0 bases, and 12 bases lay between the germline ends. The CDR3 nucleotides are TGTGCCAGCATCTGGAAAGGAGCTAACTATGGCTACACCTTC. Translation gives CASIWKGANYGYTF.

This clone appeared a single time. The chain uses TRBV13 and TRBJ2-3; 10 nucleotides agree with TRBD2. CDR1 PRHDT and CDR2 FYEKMQ come from the germline V gene (reference sequence). Trimming at V came to 1 base and at J to 4 bases, leaving 2 bases not matched to a gene. CDR3 length: 15 amino acids. CDR3 DNA sequence: TGTGCCAGCAGCTTAGCTAGCGGGAGTGCAGATACGCAGTATTTT. Amino acid sequence: CASSLASGSADTQYF. Together with reference TRBV13 and TRBJ2-3, the CDR3 gives the full variable domain: AAGVIQSPRHLIKEKRETATLKCYPIPRHDTVYWYQQGPGQDPQFLISFYEKMQSDKGSIPDRFSAQQFSDYHSELNMSSLELGDSALYFCASSLASGSADTQYFGPGTRLTVL.

This chain connects TRBV19 to TRBJ1-2; the match to TRBD1 covers 7 bases. V lost 1 base and J lost 8; bases outside the gene matches: 7. Germline V gives CDR1 LNHDA, CDR2 SQIVND (reference sequence). CDR3 size: 14 residues. CDR3 amino acids: CASSIGQGSRGYTF. The CDR3 region has the DNA TGTGCCAGTAGTATAGGACAGGGAAGCCGCGGCTACACCTTC.

The rearrangement uses TRBV11-1 and TRBJ2-3; 13 nucleotides agree with TRBD2. Trimming cost V 3 bases and J 6 bases; bases outside gene matches: 3. Germline values: CDR1 SGHAT, CDR2 FQDESV (reference sequence). This CDR3 comprises 15 residues. The CDR3: CASSFGLAGADTQYF. The DNA of the CDR3 is TGTGCCAGCAGCTTCGGACTAGCGGGAGCTGATACGCAGTATTTT.